A single TCR beta chain is shown here with its context. Each donor was nominally healthy when sampled (though unrecorded immune exposures were likely). CDR3 size: 14 residues. The data were obtained in a study of cytomegalovirus exposure and HLA in healthy donors. The primer mix had 60 Vbeta and 13 Jbeta primers. Libraries were prepared by immunoSEQ multiplex PCR; TCRdb keeps only in-frame clonotypes and omits some of them. The data hold 60,000 to 70,000 clones, with 55% to 75% observed a single time. This sequence originates from a woman in her twenties or thirties in good health and CMV-seronegative. This rearrangement joins TRBV21-1 to TRBJ2-5; the table calls TRBD2, which could not be checked here. TRBV21-1 is listed as a pseudogene. Sequencing was performed on PBMCs. The CDR3 DNA follows: TGTGACACCCTCGGAGGGGCCGATAAAGAGACCCAGTACTTC. This sequence encodes CDTLGGADKETQYF.